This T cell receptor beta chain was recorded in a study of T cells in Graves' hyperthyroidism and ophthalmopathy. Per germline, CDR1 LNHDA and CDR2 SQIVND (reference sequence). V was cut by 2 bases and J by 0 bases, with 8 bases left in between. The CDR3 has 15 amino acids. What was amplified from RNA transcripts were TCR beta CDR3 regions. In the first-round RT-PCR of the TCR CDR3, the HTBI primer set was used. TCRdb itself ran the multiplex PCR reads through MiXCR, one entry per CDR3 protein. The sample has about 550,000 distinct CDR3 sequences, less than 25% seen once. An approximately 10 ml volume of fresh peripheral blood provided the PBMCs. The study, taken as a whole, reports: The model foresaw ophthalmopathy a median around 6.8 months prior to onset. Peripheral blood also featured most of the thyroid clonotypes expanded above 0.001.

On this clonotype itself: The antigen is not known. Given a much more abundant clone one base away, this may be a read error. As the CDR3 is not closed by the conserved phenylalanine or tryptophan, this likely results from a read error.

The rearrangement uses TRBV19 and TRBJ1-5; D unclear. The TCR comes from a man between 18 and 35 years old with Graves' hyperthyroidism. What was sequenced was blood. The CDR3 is CASSIWGYSNQPQHV. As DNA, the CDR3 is TGTGCCAGTAGTATATGGGGATATAGCAATCAGCCCCAGCATGTT.